These T cell receptor beta chains were read from a single sample in a study of T cell changes during pregnancy in multiple sclerosis. Repertoires were generated with immunoSEQ multiplex PCR, while TCRdb's copy carries only in-frame clones and drops some. The table records about 59,000 clones, roughly 94% of them present only once. The specimen comprised CD8+ T cells from peripheral blood mononuclear cells, sampled after pregnancy. These receptors were collected from a female donor with multiple sclerosis, enrolled in a pregnancy study. Both conserved end residues are part of each CDR3. Fields, in order: J gene, V gene, clone size, D gene, CDR3 protein, CDR3 DNA. The D gene is left open where the match is weak. Rows may omit the clone size; those that give it use once, few, many or a size class.

J: TRBJ2-7
V: TRBV5-1
size: -
D: TRBD2
CDR3: CASSSSGGSLVEYF
DNA: TGCGCCAGCAGCTCTAGCGGGGGTTCGTTAGTGGAGTACTTC

J: TRBJ2-1
V: TRBV11-2
size: once
D: -
CDR3: CASSFQGWNEQFF
DNA: TGTGCCAGCAGCTTCCAGGGGTGGAATGAGCAGTTCTTC

J: TRBJ2-1
V: TRBV5-6
size: -
D: TRBD2
CDR3: CASILAGADNEQFF
DNA: TGTGCCAGCATACTAGCGGGAGCGGACAATGAGCAGTTCTTC

J: TRBJ2-7
V: TRBV5-6
size: once
D: -
CDR3: CASSLGQVYEQYF
DNA: TGTGCCAGCAGCTTGGGACAGGTCTACGAGCAGTACTTC

J: TRBJ2-1
V: TRBV9
size: few
D: -
CDR3: CASSVVGRGSYNEQFF
DNA: TGTGCCAGCAGCGTAGTCGGGAGAGGCTCCTACAATGAGCAGTTCTTC

J: TRBJ1-2
V: TRBV4-1
size: -
D: -
CDR3: CASSLEGRGDYGYTF
DNA: TGCGCCAGCAGCCTCGAGGGCCGTGGTGACTATGGCTACACCTTC

J: TRBJ2-7
V: TRBV6-1
size: -
D: -
CDR3: CASSARGPYEQYF
DNA: TGTGCCAGCAGTGCCAGGGGACCCTACGAGCAGTACTTC

J: TRBJ2-1
V: TRBV7-9
size: -
D: -
CDR3: CASSRRAEGAYNEQFF
DNA: TGTGCCAGCAGCCGGCGGGCTGAGGGCGCCTACAATGAGCAGTTCTTC

J: TRBJ1-2
V: TRBV19
size: -
D: -
CDR3: CAGGDNYGYTF
DNA: TGTGCGGGGGGAGATAACTATGGCTACACCTTC

J: TRBJ2-1
V: TRBV5-1
size: -
D: TRBD2
CDR3: CASSLVGLVSEQFF
DNA: TGCGCCAGCAGCTTGGTGGGACTAGTATCCGAGCAGTTCTTC

J: TRBJ1-1
V: TRBV13
size: -
D: -
CDR3: CASSLSGHLFRGAFF
DNA: TGTGCCAGCAGCTTATCGGGACACTTATTTAGGGGAGCTTTCTTT

J: TRBJ2-3
V: TRBV5-1
size: -
D: -
CDR3: CASRTEADTQYF
DNA: TGCGCCAGCAGAACCGAGGCAGATACGCAGTATTTT

J: TRBJ1-1
V: TRBV5-6
size: -
D: -
CDR3: CASSLAGDTEAFF
DNA: TGTGCCAGCAGCTTGGCCGGGGACACTGAAGCTTTCTTT

J: TRBJ2-3
V: TRBV30
size: -
D: -
CDR3: CAWSVGPSDTQYF
DNA: TGTGCCTGGAGTGTTGGGCCATCAGATACGCAGTATTTT

J: TRBJ2-7
V: TRBV6-1
size: -
D: -
CDR3: CASSASTGLQYF
DNA: TGTGCCAGCAGTGCGAGTACAGGGTTACAGTACTTC

J: TRBJ2-1
V: TRBV9
size: -
D: TRBD2
CDR3: CASSRGTSGPSYNEQFF
DNA: TGTGCCAGCAGCCGGGGGACTAGCGGGCCATCCTACAATGAGCAGTTCTTC

J: TRBJ1-4
V: TRBV7-9
size: -
D: -
CDR3: CASSFQGLTNEKLFF
DNA: TGTGCCAGCAGCTTTCAGGGGCTCACTAATGAAAAACTGTTTTTT

J: TRBJ2-5
V: TRBV10-1
size: -
D: -
CDR3: CASSAIGTQEETQYF
DNA: TGCGCCAGCAGTGCGATCGGGACACAAGAAGAGACCCAGTACTTC

J: TRBJ2-7
V: TRBV27
size: -
D: TRBD1
CDR3: CASSLDGGQGYEQYF
DNA: TGTGCCAGCAGTTTAGATGGGGGACAGGGGTACGAGCAGTACTTC

J: TRBJ2-7
V: TRBV27
size: -
D: TRBD2
CDR3: CASSLSASGSFYEQYF
DNA: TGTGCCAGCAGTTTATCGGCTAGCGGGAGTTTCTACGAGCAGTACTTC

J: TRBJ1-1
V: TRBV19
size: -
D: TRBD1
CDR3: CASSRDRDRRTEAFF
DNA: TGTGCCAGTAGTAGGGACAGGGATCGCAGGACTGAAGCTTTCTTT

J: TRBJ1-1
V: TRBV30
size: few
D: -
CDR3: CAWSPGNTEAFF
DNA: TGTGCCTGGAGTCCCGGTAACACTGAAGCTTTCTTT

J: TRBJ2-1
V: TRBV19
size: -
D: TRBD2
CDR3: CASMAGGGNEQFF
DNA: TGTGCCAGTATGGCGGGAGGGGGAAATGAGCAGTTCTTC

J: TRBJ1-4
V: TRBV30
size: -
D: -
CDR3: CAWSATPGRGGEKLFF
DNA: TGTGCCTGGAGTGCTACCCCGGGGAGGGGTGGTGAAAAACTGTTTTTT

J: TRBJ2-1
V: TRBV27
size: -
D: TRBD2
CDR3: CASSSGLAGGTEQFF
DNA: TGTGCCAGCAGTTCAGGACTAGCGGGAGGAACTGAGCAGTTCTTC

J: TRBJ2-7
V: TRBV10-1
size: -
D: TRBD2
CDR3: CASSESTSGFSYEQYF
DNA: TGCGCCAGCAGTGAGTCGACTAGCGGGTTCTCCTACGAGCAGTACTTC

J: TRBJ2-3
V: TRBV5-1
size: -
D: -
CDR3: CASSLGLAITDTQYF
DNA: TGCGCCAGCAGCTTGGGCCTCGCGATCACAGATACGCAGTATTTT